The 13 T cell receptor beta chains reported below all come from one sample, sequenced in a study of blood T cells in healthy people across ages. Then a second PCR, running roughly 6 to 11 cycles, was carried out with a sample-barcoded 5' primer and a J-beta primer mix. TCRdb redid the calling of the 5' RACE reads with MiXCR, one entry per CDR3 protein. The table records about 1,400,000 distinct CDR3 sequences, around two fifths of them present only once. Sample: blood. These receptors were obtained from a woman between 18 and 29 years old in good health.

The rearrangement uses TRBV29-1 and TRBJ1-1; D not certain. V was clipped by 6 bases and J by 1 base, with 15 bases between them. The CDR3 consists of 14 residues. The germline V gene has CDR1 SQVTM and CDR2 ANQGSEA. CDR3 sequence: CSVSTGRTNTEAFF. The CDR3 DNA is TGCAGCGTCTCCACCGGCAGGACGAACACTGAAGCTTTCTTT.

This clonotype turned up a few times. This chain uses TRBV7-2 with TRBJ2-7; 7 nucleotides match TRBD2. CDR3 length: 15 residues. V lost 3 bases and J lost 3; bases outside the gene matches: 8. CDR1 and CDR2 from the germline V gene are SGHTA and FQGNSA. CDR3 in amino acids: CASSFQLSGDYEQYF. As DNA, the CDR3 is TGTGCCAGCAGCTTCCAATTAAGCGGGGACTACGAGCAGTACTTC.

Regarding this clonotype: Possible read error: a much larger clone is one base away. The chain carries TRBV29-1 and TRBJ2-5; D unresolved. Trimming pared 2 bases from V and 11 bases from J, leaving 24 bases between. The germline V gene encodes CDR1 SQVTM and CDR2 ANQGSEA. This CDR3 has 15 residues. The CDR3 is CSVERALSSYNEQYF. CDR3 bases: TGCAGCGTTGAAAGAGCCCTGAGCTCCTACAATGAGCAGTACTTC.

The chain combines TRBV5-1 with TRBJ2-5; D possibly corresponds to TRBD2 (5 bases). Germline-derived CDR1 and CDR2 are SGHRS and YFSETQ. The CDR3 runs to 16 residues. Trimming shortened V by 2 bases and J by 2 bases, and 16 bases separated the two germline ends. This CDR3 reads CASSFASDTGQETQYF. Here the CDR3 DNA reads TGCGCCAGCAGCTTTGCCTCCGACACGGGACAAGAGACCCAGTACTTC.

This clonotype came up a few times. The V gene is TRBV6-5, the J gene TRBJ1-2, with TRBD1 matching 8 bases. Germline lookup yields CDR1 MNHEY and CDR2 SVGAGI. The CDR3 has 14 residues. V lost 1 base, J lost 3 bases, and 1 base stayed unmatched. CDR3 in amino acids: CASSYLTGDYGYTF. In DNA form, the CDR3 reads TGTGCCAGCAGTTACTTGACAGGGGACTATGGCTACACCTTC.

This clonotype was seen a few times. The V call is TRBV20-1, the J call TRBJ2-1; 10 bases map to TRBD2. With V trimmed by 2 bases and J by 0 bases, 7 bases remained unmatched. From germline, CDR1 is DFQATT and CDR2 SNEGSKA (reference sequence). The CDR3 is 17 residues long. CDR3 DNA: TGCAGTGCTAGACGCTTAGCGGGGGGCTCCTCCTACAATGAGCAGTTCTTC. Protein: CSARRLAGGSSYNEQFF.

This sequence joins TRBV7-9 and TRBJ2-7, with TRBD1 matching 7 bases. CDR1 is SEHNR and CDR2 is FQNEAQ in the germline V gene (reference sequence). The CDR3 covers 15 residues. The junction had 11 bases not matched to a gene; V was cut back by 7 bases and J by 2 bases. The CDR3 nucleotides are TGTGCCAGCACTCCTTGGGGGACAGATACCTACGAGCAGTACTTC. Translating gives CASTPWGTDTYEQYF. Filled out from reference TRBV7-9 and TRBJ2-7, the complete variable domain reads DTGVSQNPRHKITKRGQNVTFRCDPISEHNRLYWYRQTLGQGPEFLTYFQNEAQLEKSRLLSDRFSAERPKGSFSTLEIQRTEQGDSAMYLCASTPWGTDTYEQYFGPGTRLTVT.

In this sample, this clonotype turned up a few times. This chain uses TRBV6-2 or TRBV6-3 with TRBJ2-3; D is possibly TRBD1 or TRBD2 (7 bases each). This CDR3 comprises 18 residues. V dropped 0 bases and J dropped 3 bases, with 19 bases sitting between them. Germline V gives CDR1 MNHEY, CDR2 SVGEGT. CDR3 amino acids: CASSYSIAGGGQTDTQYF. The CDR3, as DNA: TGTGCCAGCAGTTACTCGATCGCAGGGGGGGGGCAAACAGATACGCAGTATTTT.

V gene TRBV11-2 combines with J gene TRBJ2-7, with 8 bases matching TRBD1. Trimming at V came to 5 bases and at J to 0 bases, leaving 9 bases not matched to a gene. CDR3 length equals 16 residues. The V gene's germline CDR1 is SGHAT and CDR2 FQNNGV. The CDR3 sequence is CASSKADRVSSYEQYF. Here the CDR3 DNA reads TGTGCCAGCAGCAAAGCGGACAGGGTGAGCTCCTACGAGCAGTACTTC. The full variable domain, completed using reference TRBV11-2 and TRBJ2-7, is EAGVAQSPRYKIIEKRQSVAFWCNPISGHATLYWYQQILGQGPKLLIQFQNNGVVDDSQLPKDRFSAERLKGVDSTLKIQPAKLEDSAVYLCASSKADRVSSYEQYFGPGTRLTVT.

This clonotype occurred a few times. V usage is TRBV5-1 and J usage is TRBJ2-7; D is unresolved. The germline V gene encodes CDR1 SGHRS and CDR2 YFSETQ. The V end lost 9 bases, the J end lost 2 bases, and 18 bases lay between the germline ends. This CDR3 is built from 14 residues. CDR3 in amino acids: CATANAGSPYEQYF. The CDR3 DNA reads TGCGCCACCGCAAATGCCGGCTCCCCCTACGAGCAGTACTTC.

This clonotype was recorded a few times. This chain connects TRBV13 to TRBJ2-1, with TRBD2 identical over 8 bases. Germline CDR1 PRHDT, CDR2 FYEKMQ (reference sequence). Trimming took 0 bases from V and 5 from J; bases not matched to a gene: 6. The CDR3 spans 16 residues. The CDR3 is CASSLGPSGGNNEQFF. The CDR3 bases are TGTGCCAGCAGCTTAGGCCCTTCGGGAGGGAACAATGAGCAGTTCTTC. Complete variable domain (other parts from reference TRBV13 and TRBJ2-1): AAGVIQSPRHLIKEKRETATLKCYPIPRHDTVYWYQQGPGQDPQFLISFYEKMQSDKGSIPDRFSAQQFSDYHSELNMSSLELGDSALYFCASSLGPSGGNNEQFFGPGTRLTVL.

This CDR3 reads CASSQDNPWAGAEAFF. The DNA of the CDR3 is TGCGCCAGCAGCCAAGATAATCCCTGGGCAGGGGCTGAAGCTTTCTTT. The rearrangement joins TRBV4-1 to TRBJ1-1; tentative D call: TRBD1 (6 bases). Germline loops: CDR1 MGHRA, CDR2 YSYEKL. This CDR3 spans 16 amino acids. Trimming stripped 0 bases from V and 6 bases from J, with 17 bases between.

This chain connects TRBV20-1 to TRBJ2-1; maybe TRBD1 (5 bases). Germline V gene sequence: CDR1 DFQATT, CDR2 SNEGSKA (reference sequence). CDR3 length: 15 amino acids. V dropped 0 bases and J dropped 12 bases, with 21 bases sitting between them. CDR3 in DNA: TGCAGTGCTAGAGATAGAGGCCGAAAAGGGCAGGGGCAGTTCTTC. Amino acid sequence: CSARDRGRKGQGQFF.